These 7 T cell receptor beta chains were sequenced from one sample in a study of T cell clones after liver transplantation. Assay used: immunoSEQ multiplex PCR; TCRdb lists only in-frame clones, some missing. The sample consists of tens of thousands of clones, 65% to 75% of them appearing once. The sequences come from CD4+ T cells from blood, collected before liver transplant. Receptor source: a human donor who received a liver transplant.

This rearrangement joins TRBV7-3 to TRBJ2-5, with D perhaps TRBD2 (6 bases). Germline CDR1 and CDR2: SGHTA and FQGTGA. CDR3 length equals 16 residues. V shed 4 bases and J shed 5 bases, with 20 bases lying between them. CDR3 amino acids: CASSSGAGTGPETQYF. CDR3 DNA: TGTGCCAGCAGCTCCGGGGCGGGGACGGGTCCGGAGACCCAGTACTTC.

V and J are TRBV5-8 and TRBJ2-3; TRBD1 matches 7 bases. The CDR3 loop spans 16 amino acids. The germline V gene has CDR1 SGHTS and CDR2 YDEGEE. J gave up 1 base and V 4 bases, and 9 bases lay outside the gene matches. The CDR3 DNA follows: TGTGCCAGCAGCCAAGGGGGCGCCTCCCGCACAGATACGCAGTATTTT. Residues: CASSQGGASRTDTQYF.

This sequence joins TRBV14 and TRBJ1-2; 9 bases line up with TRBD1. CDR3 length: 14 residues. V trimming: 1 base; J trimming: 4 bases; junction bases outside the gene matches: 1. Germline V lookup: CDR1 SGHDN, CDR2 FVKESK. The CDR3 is CASSQGTGVYGYTF. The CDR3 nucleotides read TGTGCCAGCAGCCAAGGGACAGGGGTCTATGGCTACACCTTC.

The CDR3 DNA follows: TGTGCCAGCAGCGTAACCCAACTCGAGACCGGGGAGCTGTTTTTT. Its translation is CASSVTQLETGELFF. The V and J genes are TRBV9 and TRBJ2-2; D gene ambiguous. The CDR3 has 15 residues. Per the germline V gene, CDR1 is SGDLS and CDR2 is YYNGEE. The germline V and J ends were trimmed by 1 base and 5 bases, with 12 bases remaining between them.

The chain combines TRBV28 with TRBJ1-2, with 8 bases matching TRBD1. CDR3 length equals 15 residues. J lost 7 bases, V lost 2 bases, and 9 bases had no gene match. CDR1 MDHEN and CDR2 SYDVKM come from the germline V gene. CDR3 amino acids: CASSLPLRTGSGYTF. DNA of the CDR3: TGTGCCAGCAGTTTACCCCTTCGGACAGGGAGTGGCTACACCTTC.

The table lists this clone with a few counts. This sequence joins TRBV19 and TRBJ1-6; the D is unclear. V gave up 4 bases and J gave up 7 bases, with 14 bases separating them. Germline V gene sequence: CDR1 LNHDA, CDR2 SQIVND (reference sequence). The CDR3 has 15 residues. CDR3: CASSTDREGNSPLHF. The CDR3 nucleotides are TGTGCCAGTAGTACCGACCGGGAGGGAAATTCACCCCTCCACTTT. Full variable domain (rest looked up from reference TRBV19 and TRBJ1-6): DGGITQSPKYLFRKEGQNVTLSCEQNLNHDAMYWYRQDPGQGLRLIYYSQIVNDFQKGDIAEGYSVSREKKESFPLTVTSAQKNPTAFYLCASSTDREGNSPLHFGNGTRLTVT.

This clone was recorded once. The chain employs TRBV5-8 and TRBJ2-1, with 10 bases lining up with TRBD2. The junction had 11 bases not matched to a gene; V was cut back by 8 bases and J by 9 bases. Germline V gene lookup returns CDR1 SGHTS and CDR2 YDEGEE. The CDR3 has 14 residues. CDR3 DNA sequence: TGTGCCAGTCGCTCGAGCGGGGGGGCCGCTGAGCAGTTCTTC. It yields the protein CASRSSGGAAEQFF.